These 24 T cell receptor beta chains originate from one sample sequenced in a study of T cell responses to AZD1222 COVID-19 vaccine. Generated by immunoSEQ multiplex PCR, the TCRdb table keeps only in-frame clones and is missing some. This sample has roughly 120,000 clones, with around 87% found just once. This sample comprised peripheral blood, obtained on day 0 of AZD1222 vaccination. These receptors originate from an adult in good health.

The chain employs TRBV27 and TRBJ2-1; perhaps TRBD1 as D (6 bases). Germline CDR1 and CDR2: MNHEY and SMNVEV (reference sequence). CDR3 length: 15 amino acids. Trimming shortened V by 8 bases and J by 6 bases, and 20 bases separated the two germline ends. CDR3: CASGSQGGFGNEQFF. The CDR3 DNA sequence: TGTGCCAGCGGCTCACAGGGTGGATTTGGCAATGAGCAGTTCTTC.

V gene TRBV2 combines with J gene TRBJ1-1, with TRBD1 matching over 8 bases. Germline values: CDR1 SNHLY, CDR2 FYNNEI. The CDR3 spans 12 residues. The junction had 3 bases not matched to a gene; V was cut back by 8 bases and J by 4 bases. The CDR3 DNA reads TGTGCCAGCGGTGGACAGGGCACTGAAGCTTTCTTT. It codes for CASGGQGTEAFF.

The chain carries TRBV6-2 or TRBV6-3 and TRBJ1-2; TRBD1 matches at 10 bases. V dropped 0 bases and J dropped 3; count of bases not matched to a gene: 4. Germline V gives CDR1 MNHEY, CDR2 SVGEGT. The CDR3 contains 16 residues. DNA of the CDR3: TGTGCCAGCAGTTACTCGAGGGACAGGGGAGACTATGGCTACACCTTC. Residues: CASSYSRDRGDYGYTF.

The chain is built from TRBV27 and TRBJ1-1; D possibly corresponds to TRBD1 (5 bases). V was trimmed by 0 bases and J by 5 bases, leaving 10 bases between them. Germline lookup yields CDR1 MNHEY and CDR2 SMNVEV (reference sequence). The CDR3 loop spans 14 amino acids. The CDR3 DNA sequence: TGTGCCAGCAGTTTATCCGGGGGGGGGACTGAAGCTTTCTTT. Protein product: CASSLSGGGTEAFF.

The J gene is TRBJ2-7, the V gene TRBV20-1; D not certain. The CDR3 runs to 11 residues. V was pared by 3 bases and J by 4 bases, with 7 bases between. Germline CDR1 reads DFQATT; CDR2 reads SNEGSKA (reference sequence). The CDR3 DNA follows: TGCAGTGCTAGTCTGGGGTACGAGCAGTACTTC. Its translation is CSASLGYEQYF.

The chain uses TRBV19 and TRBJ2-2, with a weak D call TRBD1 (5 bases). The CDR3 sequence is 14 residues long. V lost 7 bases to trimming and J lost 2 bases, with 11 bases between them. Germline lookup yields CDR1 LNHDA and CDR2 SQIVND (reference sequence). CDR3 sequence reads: CASTRGLNTGELFF. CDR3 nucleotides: TGTGCCAGTACTAGGGGCCTCAACACCGGGGAGCTGTTTTTT.

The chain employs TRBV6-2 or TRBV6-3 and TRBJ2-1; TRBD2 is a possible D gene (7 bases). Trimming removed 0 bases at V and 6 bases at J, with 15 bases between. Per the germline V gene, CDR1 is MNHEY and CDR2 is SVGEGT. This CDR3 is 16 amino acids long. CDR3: CASSYSERGGSNEQFF. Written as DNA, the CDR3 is TGTGCCAGCAGTTACTCGGAGAGGGGGGGGTCCAATGAGCAGTTCTTC.

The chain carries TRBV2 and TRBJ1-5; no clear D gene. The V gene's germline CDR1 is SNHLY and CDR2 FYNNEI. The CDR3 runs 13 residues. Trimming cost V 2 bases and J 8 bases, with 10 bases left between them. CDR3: CASSESRVKPQHF. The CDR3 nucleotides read TGTGCCAGCAGTGAAAGTCGGGTCAAGCCCCAGCATTTT.

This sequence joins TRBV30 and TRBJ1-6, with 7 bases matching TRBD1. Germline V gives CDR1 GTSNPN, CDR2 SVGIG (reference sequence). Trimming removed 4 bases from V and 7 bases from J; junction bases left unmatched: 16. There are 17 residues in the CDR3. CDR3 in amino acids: CAWNTYRQGRGNSPLHF. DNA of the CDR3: TGTGCCTGGAACACATATCGACAGGGAAGGGGGAATTCACCCCTCCACTTT. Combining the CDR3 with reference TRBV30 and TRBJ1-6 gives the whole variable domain SQTIHQWPATLVQPVGSPLSLECTVEGTSNPNLYWYRQAAGRGLQLLFYSVGIGQISSEVPQNLSASRPQDRQFILSSKKLLLSDSGFYLCAWNTYRQGRGNSPLHFGNGTRLTVT.

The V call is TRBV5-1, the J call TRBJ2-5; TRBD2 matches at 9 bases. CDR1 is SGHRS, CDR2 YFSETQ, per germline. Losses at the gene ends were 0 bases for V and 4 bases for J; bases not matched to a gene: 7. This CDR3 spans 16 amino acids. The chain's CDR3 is CASSLGDRAGGETQYF. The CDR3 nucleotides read TGCGCCAGCAGCTTGGGGGACAGAGCGGGAGGAGAGACCCAGTACTTC. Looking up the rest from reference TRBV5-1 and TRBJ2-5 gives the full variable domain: KAGVTQTPRYLIKTRGQQVTLSCSPISGHRSVSWYQQTPGQGLQFLFEYFSETQRNKGNFPGRFSGRQFSNSRSEMNVSTLELGDSALYLCASSLGDRAGGETQYFGPGTRLLVL.

The DNA of the CDR3 is TGTGCCAGCAGCGCCCAGGGGGGCGATTCACCCCTCCACTTT. Amino acids: CASSAQGGDSPLHF. The genes are TRBV9 and TRBJ1-6; the match to TRBD1 covers 7 bases. The V and J ends lost 3 bases and 8 bases, in that order; junction bases with no gene match: 5. The CDR3 contains 14 residues. Germline CDR1 reads SGDLS; CDR2 reads YYNGEE.

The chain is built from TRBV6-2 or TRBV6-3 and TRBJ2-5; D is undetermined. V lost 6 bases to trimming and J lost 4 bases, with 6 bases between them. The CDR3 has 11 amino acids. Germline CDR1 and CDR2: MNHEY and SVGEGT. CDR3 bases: TGTGCCAGCAGCTTCCCAGAGACCCAGTACTTC. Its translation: CASSFPETQYF.

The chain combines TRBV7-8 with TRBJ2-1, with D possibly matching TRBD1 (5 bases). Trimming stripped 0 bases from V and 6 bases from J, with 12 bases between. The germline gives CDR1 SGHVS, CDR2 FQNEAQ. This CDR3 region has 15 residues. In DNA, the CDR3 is TGTGCCAGCAGCTTAGCGCAGGGATTGAGCAATGAGCAGTTCTTC. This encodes CASSLAQGLSNEQFF. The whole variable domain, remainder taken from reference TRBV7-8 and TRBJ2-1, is GAGVSQSPRYKVAKRGQDVALRCDPISGHVSLFWYQQALGQGPEFLTYFQNEAQLDKSGLPSDRFFAERPEGSVSTLKIQRTQQEDSAVYLCASSLAQGLSNEQFFGPGTRLTVL.

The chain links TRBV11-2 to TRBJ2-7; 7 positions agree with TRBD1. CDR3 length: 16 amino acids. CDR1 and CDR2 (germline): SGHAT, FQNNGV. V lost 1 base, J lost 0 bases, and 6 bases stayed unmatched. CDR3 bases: TGTGCCAGCAGCTTAGGGACAGGCCTCAGCTCCTACGAGCAGTACTTC. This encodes CASSLGTGLSSYEQYF.

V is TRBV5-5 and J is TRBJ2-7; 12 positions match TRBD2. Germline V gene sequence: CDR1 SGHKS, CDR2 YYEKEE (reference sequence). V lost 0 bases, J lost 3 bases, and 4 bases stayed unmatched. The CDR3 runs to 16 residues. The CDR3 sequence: CASSLDPSGGGYEQYF. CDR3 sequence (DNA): TGTGCCAGCAGCTTGGATCCTAGCGGGGGGGGCTACGAGCAGTACTTC.

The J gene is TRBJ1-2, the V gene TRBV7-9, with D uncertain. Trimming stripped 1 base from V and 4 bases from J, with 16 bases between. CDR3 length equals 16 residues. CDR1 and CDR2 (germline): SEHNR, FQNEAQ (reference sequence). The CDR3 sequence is CASSLDRSGSLYGYTF. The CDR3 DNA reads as TGTGCCAGCAGCTTAGACAGATCGGGTTCCCTCTATGGCTACACCTTC.

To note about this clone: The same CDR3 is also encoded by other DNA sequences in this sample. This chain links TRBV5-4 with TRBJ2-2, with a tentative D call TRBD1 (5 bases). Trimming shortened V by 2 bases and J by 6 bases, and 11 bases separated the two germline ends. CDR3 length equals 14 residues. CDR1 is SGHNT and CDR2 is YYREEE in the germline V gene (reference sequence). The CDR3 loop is CASSLDRSSGELFF. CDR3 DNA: TGTGCCAGCAGCTTAGACAGATCCTCCGGGGAGCTGTTTTTT. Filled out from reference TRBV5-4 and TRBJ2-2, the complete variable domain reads ETGVTQSPTHLIKTRGQQVTLRCSSQSGHNTVSWYQQALGQGPQFIFQYYREEENGRGNFPPRFSGLQFPNYSSELNVNALELDDSALYLCASSLDRSSGELFFGEGSRLTVL.

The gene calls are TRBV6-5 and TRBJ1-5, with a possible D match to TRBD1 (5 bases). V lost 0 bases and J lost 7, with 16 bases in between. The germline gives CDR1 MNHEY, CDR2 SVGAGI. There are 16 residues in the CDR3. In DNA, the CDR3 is TGTGCCAGCAGTTACTCGGGACGGGGAGTAGGCCAGCCCCAGCATTTT. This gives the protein CASSYSGRGVGQPQHF.

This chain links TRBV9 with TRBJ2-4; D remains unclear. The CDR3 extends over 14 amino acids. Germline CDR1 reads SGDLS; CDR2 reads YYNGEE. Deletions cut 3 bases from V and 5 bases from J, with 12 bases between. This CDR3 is CASSARTRENIQYF. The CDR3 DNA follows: TGTGCCAGCAGCGCCAGGACCCGAGAAAACATTCAGTACTTC.

The CDR3 protein is CASSLLSNSPLHF. The CDR3 coding sequence is TGCGCCAGCAGCTTGCTCTCCAATTCACCCCTCCACTTT. This sequence joins TRBV5-1 and TRBJ1-6; D gene ambiguous. This CDR3 contains 13 residues. Trimming shortened V by 1 base and J by 7 bases, and 6 bases separated the two germline ends. Germline CDR1 SGHRS, CDR2 YFSETQ.

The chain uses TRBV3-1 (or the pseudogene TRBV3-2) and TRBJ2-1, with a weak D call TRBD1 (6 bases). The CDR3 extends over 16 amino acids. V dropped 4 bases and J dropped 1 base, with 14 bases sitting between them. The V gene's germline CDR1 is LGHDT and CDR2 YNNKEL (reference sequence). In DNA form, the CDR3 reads TGTGCCAGCAGCCCAACAGGGCAAATTTCCTACAATGAGCAGTTCTTC. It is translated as CASSPTGQISYNEQFF.

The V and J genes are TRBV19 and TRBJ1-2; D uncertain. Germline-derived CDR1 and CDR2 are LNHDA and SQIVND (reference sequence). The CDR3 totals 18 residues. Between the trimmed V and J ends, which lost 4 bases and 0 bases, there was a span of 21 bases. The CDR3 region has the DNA TGTGCCAGTAGTACCACCGGGAGGACCACCCTCACTAACTATGGCTACACCTTC. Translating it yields CASSTTGRTTLTNYGYTF.

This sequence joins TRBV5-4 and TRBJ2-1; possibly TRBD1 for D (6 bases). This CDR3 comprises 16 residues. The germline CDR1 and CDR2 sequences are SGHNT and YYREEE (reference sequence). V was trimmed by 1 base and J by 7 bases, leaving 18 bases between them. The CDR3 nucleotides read TGTGCCAGCAGCTTGCGGGCTCGGTTAAGGGGGAATGAGCAGTTCTTC. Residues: CASSLRARLRGNEQFF.

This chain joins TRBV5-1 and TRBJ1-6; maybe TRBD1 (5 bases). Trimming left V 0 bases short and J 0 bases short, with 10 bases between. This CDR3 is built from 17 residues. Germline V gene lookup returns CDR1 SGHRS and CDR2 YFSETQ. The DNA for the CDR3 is TGCGCCAGCAGCTTGGATCGTGGGGGCTCCTATAATTCACCCCTCCACTTT. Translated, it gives CASSLDRGGSYNSPLHF.